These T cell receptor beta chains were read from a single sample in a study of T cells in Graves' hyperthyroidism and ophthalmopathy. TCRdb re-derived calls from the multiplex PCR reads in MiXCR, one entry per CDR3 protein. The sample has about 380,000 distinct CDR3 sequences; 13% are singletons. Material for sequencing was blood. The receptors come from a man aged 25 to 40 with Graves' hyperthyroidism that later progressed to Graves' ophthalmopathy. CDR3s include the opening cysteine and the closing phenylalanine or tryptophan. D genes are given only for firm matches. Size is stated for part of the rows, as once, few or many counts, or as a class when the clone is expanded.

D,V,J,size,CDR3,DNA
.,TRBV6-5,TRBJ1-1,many,CASSYSMTDTEAFF,TGTGCCAGCAGTTACTCGATGACTGACACTGAAGCTTTCTTT
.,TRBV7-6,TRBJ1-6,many,CASSLQGMDNSPLHF,TGTGCCAGCAGCCTCCAGGGGATGGACAATTCACCCCTCCACTTT
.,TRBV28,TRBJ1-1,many,CASTLRAQVVNTEAFF,TGTGCCAGCACCCTCAGGGCCCAAGTTGTGAACACTGAAGCTTTCTTT
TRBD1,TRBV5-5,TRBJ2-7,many,CASSRDRTSYEQYF,TGTGCCAGCAGCCGGGACAGAACCTCCTACGAGCAGTACTTC
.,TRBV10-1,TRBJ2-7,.,CASSESTPGRDEQYF,TGCGCCAGCAGTGAGTCCACCCCAGGCCGGGACGAGCAGTACTTC
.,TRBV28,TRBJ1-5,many,CASRAPPNQPQHF,TGTGCCAGTCGGGCCCCCCCCAATCAGCCCCAGCATTTT
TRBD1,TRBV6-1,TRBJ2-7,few,CASSYGSAGGLEQYF,TGTGCCAGCAGTTACGGATCGGCAGGGGGTCTCGAGCAGTACTTC
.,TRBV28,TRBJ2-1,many,CASSFPLGGGPVEQFF,TGTGCCAGCAGTTTTCCCCTGGGAGGGGGACCGGTTGAGCAGTTCTTC
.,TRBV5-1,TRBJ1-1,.,CASSFSRGDTEAFF,TGCGCCAGCAGCTTTTCGAGGGGAGACACTGAAGCTTTCTTT
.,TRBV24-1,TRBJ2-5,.,CATSKPLLREYQETQYF,TGTGCCACCAGTAAGCCCTTACTTCGGGAGTACCAAGAGACCCAGTACTTC
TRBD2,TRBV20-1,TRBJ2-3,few,CSAERGGGRRDTQYF,TGCAGTGCCGAACGGGGGGGAGGGAGGCGAGATACGCAGTATTTT
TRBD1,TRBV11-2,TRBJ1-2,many,CASSLAQGANYGYTF,TGTGCCAGCAGCTTAGCTCAGGGGGCGAACTATGGCTACACCTTC
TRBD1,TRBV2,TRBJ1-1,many,CASRTGQANTEAFF,TGTGCCAGCAGAACGGGACAGGCGAACACTGAAGCTTTCTTT
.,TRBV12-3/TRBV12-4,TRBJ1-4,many,CASSLWGRGEKLFF,TGTGCCAGCAGTTTATGGGGACGGGGTGAAAAACTGTTTTTT
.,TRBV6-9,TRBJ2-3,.,CASSYGLRASSTDTQYF,TGTGCCAGCAGTTACGGCCTTAGGGCCTCTAGCACAGATACGCAGTATTTT
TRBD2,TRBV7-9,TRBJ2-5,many,CASSLGTSELETQYF,TGTGCCAGCAGCTTAGGGACTAGCGAATTAGAGACCCAGTACTTC
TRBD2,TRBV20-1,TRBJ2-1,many,CSATSTRGGGYNEQFF,TGCAGTGCTACGTCGACTCGCGGGGGGGGGTACAATGAGCAGTTCTTC
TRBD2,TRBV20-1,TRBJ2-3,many,CSPRTGGSSTDTQYF,TGCAGTCCTCGGACGGGGGGATCTAGCACAGATACGCAGTATTTT
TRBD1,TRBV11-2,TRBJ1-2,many,CASSLEGTVYGYTF,TGTGCCAGCAGCTTAGAAGGGACAGTCTATGGCTACACCTTC
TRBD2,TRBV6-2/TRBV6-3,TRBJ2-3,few,CASSWTSRDTQYF,TGTGCCAGCAGTTGGACTAGTCGAGATACGCAGTATTTT
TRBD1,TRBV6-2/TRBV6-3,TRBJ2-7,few,CASSYSTGQGSYEQYF,TGTGCCAGCAGTTACTCGACGGGACAGGGATCCTACGAGCAGTACTTC
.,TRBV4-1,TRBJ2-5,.,CASSQDTRQGGKQYF,TGCGCCAGCAGCCAAGATACCCGACAGGGAGGGAAACAGTACTTC
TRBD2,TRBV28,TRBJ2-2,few,CASRAAGGPGTGELFF,TGTGCCAGCAGAGCAGCGGGGGGGCCGGGCACCGGGGAGCTGTTTTTT
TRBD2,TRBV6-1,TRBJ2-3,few,CASSYAGVGTDTQYF,TGTGCCAGCAGTTATGCGGGGGTCGGCACAGATACGCAGTATTTT
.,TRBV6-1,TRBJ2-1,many,CASSFTYGNEQFF,TGTGCCAGCAGTTTTACGTACGGAAATGAGCAGTTCTTC
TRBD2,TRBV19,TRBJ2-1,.,CASSIGGGVEQFF,TGTGCCAGTAGTATAGGGGGAGGGGTAGAGCAGTTCTTC
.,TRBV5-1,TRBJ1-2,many,CASSRSPGGGYTF,TGCGCCAGCAGCCGGTCTCCCGGAGGCGGCTACACCTTC
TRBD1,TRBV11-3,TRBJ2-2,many,CASRQGTTGELFF,TGTGCCAGCAGACAGGGGACCACCGGGGAGCTGTTTTTT
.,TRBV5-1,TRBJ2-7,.,CASSLWGTGGGSYEQYF,TGCGCCAGCAGCTTGTGGGGCACGGGTGGTGGCTCCTACGAGCAGTACTTC
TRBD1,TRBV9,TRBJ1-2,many,CASSVGPGQKYGYTF,TGTGCCAGCAGCGTCGGACCGGGACAGAAGTATGGCTACACCTTC
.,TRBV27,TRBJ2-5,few,CASSFGQGIVETQYF,TGTGCCAGCAGTTTTGGCCAGGGCATCGTGGAGACCCAGTACTTC
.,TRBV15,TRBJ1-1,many,CATRIDIYTEAFF,TGTGCCACCAGGATAGACATTTACACTGAAGCTTTCTTT
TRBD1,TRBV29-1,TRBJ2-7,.,CSVESGQGAGKAYEQYF,TGCAGCGTTGAATCAGGACAGGGGGCAGGGAAAGCCTACGAGCAGTACTTC
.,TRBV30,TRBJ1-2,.,CAWSVQTNYGYTF,TGTGCCTGGAGTGTACAGACTAACTATGGCTACACCTTC
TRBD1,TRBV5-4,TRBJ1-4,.,CASSLIGGGEKLFF,TGTGCCAGCAGCTTGATAGGGGGCGGTGAAAAACTGTTTTTT
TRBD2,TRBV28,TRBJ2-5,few,CASSFLSGVQETQYF,TGTGCCAGCAGTTTCTTAAGCGGGGTTCAGGAGACCCAGTACTTC
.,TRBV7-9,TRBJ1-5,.,CASGARNQPQHF,TGTGCCAGCGGAGCGAGGAATCAGCCCCAGCATTTT
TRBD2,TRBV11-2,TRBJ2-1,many,CASSLGPSAGGRGEQFF,TGTGCCAGCAGCTTAGGGCCCTCAGCGGGGGGGCGCGGTGAGCAGTTCTTC
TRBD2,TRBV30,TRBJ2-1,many,CAWRLRGGPYNEQFF,TGTGCCTGGAGGTTGCGGGGGGGTCCCTACAATGAGCAGTTCTTC
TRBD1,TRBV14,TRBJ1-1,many,CASSRTGGVNTEAFF,TGTGCCAGCAGCCGAACAGGGGGAGTGAACACTGAAGCTTTCTTT
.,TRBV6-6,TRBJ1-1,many,CASSYSTRTEAFF,TGTGCCAGCAGTTACTCGACTCGCACTGAAGCTTTCTTT
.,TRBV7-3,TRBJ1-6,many,CASSPSGPNSPLHF,TGTGCCAGCAGCCCCTCGGGGCCCAATTCACCCCTCCACTTT
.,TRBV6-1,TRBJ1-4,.,CASRGFGALGEKLFF,TGTGCCAGCAGGGGGTTCGGGGCGTTAGGGGAAAAACTGTTTTTT
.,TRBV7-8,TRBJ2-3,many,CASSPSGDTQYF,TGTGCCAGCTCCCCTTCAGGCGATACGCAGTATTTT
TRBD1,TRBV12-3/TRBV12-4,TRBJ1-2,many,CASSSGQGFGYTF,TGTGCCAGCAGTTCGGGACAGGGTTTTGGCTACACCTTC